Presented here are 29 T cell receptor beta chains from one specimen sequenced in a study of cytomegalovirus exposure and HLA in healthy donors. Amplification used 60 Vbeta primers and 13 Jbeta primers. Repertoires were generated with immunoSEQ multiplex PCR, while TCRdb's copy carries only in-frame clones and drops some. The sample holds some 120,000 clones, over 8% seen once. Sequenced sample: PBMCs. The origin of the receptors is a man younger than 45 in good health and CMV-seronegative.

The J gene is TRBJ1-1, the V gene TRBV5-1; D may be TRBD1 (5 bases). The ends were cut back, 2 bases at V and 1 base at J, with 12 bases in the middle. Germline CDR1 SGHRS, CDR2 YFSETQ. This CDR3 is 15 amino acids long. CDR3 loop: CASSFLAGKNTEAFF. In DNA, the CDR3 is TGCGCCAGCAGCTTTTTGGCAGGGAAGAACACTGAAGCTTTCTTT.

This clone appeared a few times. The chain links TRBV4-3 to TRBJ2-1, with TRBD2 as a possible D gene (6 bases). Germline assignment: CDR1 LGHNA and CDR2 YSLEER. CDR3 length: 20 amino acids. Trimming stripped 3 bases from V and 7 bases from J, with 31 bases between. The CDR3 coding sequence is TGCGCCAGCAGCCAGTACACGGTGCAGGGAGGCTCAAAAGGCTCGAATGAGCAGTTCTTC. Amino acid sequence: CASSQYTVQGGSKGSNEQFF.

In its sample, this clone was seen a few times. The V gene is TRBV6-5, the J gene TRBJ1-2; TRBD1 aligns across 7 bases. The V gene end was trimmed by 6 bases and the J gene end by 8 bases; junction bases not matched to a gene: 9. Germline V gives CDR1 MNHEY, CDR2 SVGAGI. The CDR3 is 13 amino acids. The CDR3 sequence is CASRGTGVAGYTF. As DNA, the CDR3 is TGTGCCAGCAGAGGTACAGGGGTGGCCGGCTACACCTTC.

This clone turned up a few times. The CDR3 reads CASVTGTGDYEQYF. The CDR3 DNA sequence: TGTGCCAGCGTCACCGGGACAGGGGACTACGAGCAGTACTTC. The chain recombines TRBV2 with TRBJ2-7, with 10 bases aligning to TRBD1. Germline CDR1 and CDR2: SNHLY and FYNNEI. V lost 8 bases and J lost 3; bases outside the gene matches: 7. This CDR3 is built from 14 residues.

This sequence joins TRBV5-3 and TRBJ1-4; TRBD1 is a possible D gene (6 bases). TRBV5-3 belongs to the ORF category, with a function that is uncertain. V dropped 6 bases and J dropped 5 bases, with 23 bases sitting between them. The length of the CDR3 is 17 residues. The CDR3 loop reads CARTRLEQGRVNEKLFF. The CDR3 coding sequence is TGTGCCAGAACCAGATTAGAACAGGGTAGGGTCAATGAAAAACTGTTTTTT.

The CDR3 spells CASGLTRSGEQFF. The CDR3 bases are TGTGCTAGTGGTTTGACCCGTAGCGGGGAGCAGTTCTTC. This chain links TRBV12-5 with TRBJ2-1; 7 positions agree with TRBD2. This CDR3 is built from 13 residues. The germline V gene has CDR1 LGHNT and CDR2 FRNRAP. V gave up 2 bases and J gave up 10 bases; unmatched junction bases: 5.

This clone was seen a few times. The rearrangement uses TRBV27 and TRBJ1-3, with 8 bases lining up with TRBD1. Germline assignment: CDR1 MNHEY and CDR2 SMNVEV (reference sequence). Germline trimming cut 3 bases from V and 2 bases from J; bases unmatched to any gene: 6. The CDR3 totals 16 residues. The CDR3 bases are TGTGCCAGCAGTTTCGGCAGGGGGCTTGCTGGAAACACCATATATTTT. The encoded protein is CASSFGRGLAGNTIYF.

V gene TRBV30 combines with J gene TRBJ2-2; D is possibly TRBD1 (5 bases). Germline V gene data show CDR1 as GTSNPN and CDR2 as SVGIG (reference sequence). This CDR3 contains 13 residues. V was pared by 5 bases and J by 1 base, with 8 bases between. CDR3 bases: TGTGCCTGGGCCACAGGGAACACCGGGGAGCTGTTTTTT. Translating gives CAWATGNTGELFF.

This chain connects TRBV5-4 to TRBJ2-7, with D perhaps TRBD2 (6 bases). Per germline, CDR1 SGHNT and CDR2 YYREEE (reference sequence). V lost 2 bases and J lost 4, with 10 bases in between. The CDR3 is 13 amino acids. The CDR3 reads CASSFLGGYEQYF. The CDR3 nucleotides are TGTGCCAGCAGCTTTCTCGGGGGTTACGAGCAGTACTTC.

The chain links TRBV28 to TRBJ2-7, with 9 bases lining up with TRBD2. Germline V gene sequence: CDR1 MDHEN, CDR2 SYDVKM. After removal of 5 bases from V and 7 bases from J, the junction contained 6 bases not matched to a gene. The CDR3 consists of 13 residues. CDR3 in DNA: TGTGCCAGCAGTACCGCGGGAGGGGATGAGCAGTACTTC. Protein product: CASSTAGGDEQYF.

A few counts support this clone. Distinct nucleotide sequences in the sample also encode this CDR3. The V gene is TRBV4-3, the J gene TRBJ2-2; tentatively, D is TRBD1 (5 bases). Deletions cut 4 bases from V and 3 bases from J, with 12 bases between. Per the germline V gene, CDR1 is LGHNA and CDR2 is YSLEER. The CDR3 is made up of 15 amino acids. The CDR3 nucleotides read TGCGCCAGCAGCCGAGGCAGGGCACACACCGGGGAGCTGTTTTTT. Amino acids: CASSRGRAHTGELFF.

This clone was counted a few times. The chain is built from TRBV28 and TRBJ2-7; 12 bases line up with TRBD2. With V trimmed by 3 bases and J by 6 bases, 6 bases remained unmatched. The CDR3 has 15 amino acids. Germline CDR1 and CDR2: MDHEN and SYDVKM. This CDR3 is CASSLTSGRLSEQYF. CDR3 nucleotide sequence: TGTGCCAGCAGTTTGACTAGCGGGAGACTTAGCGAGCAGTACTTC.

The chain uses TRBV14 and TRBJ1-1, with 7 bases aligning to TRBD1. Germline V gene data show CDR1 as SGHDN and CDR2 as FVKESK. V lost 6 bases, J lost 4 bases, and 5 bases stayed unmatched. CDR3 length: 13 residues. CDR3 sequence (DNA): TGTGCCAGCAGACTTCAGGGGGTCACTGAAGCTTTCTTT. This codes for CASRLQGVTEAFF.

This clone appeared a few times. The chain employs TRBV6-5 and TRBJ1-2; D is possibly TRBD1 (5 bases). This CDR3 has 14 residues. Germline V gives CDR1 MNHEY, CDR2 SVGAGI. Trimming took 2 bases from V and 4 from J, leaving 11 bases between them. This CDR3 is CASSYDPGVYGYTF. The CDR3, as DNA: TGTGCCAGCAGTTACGACCCGGGGGTCTATGGCTACACCTTC.

In this sample, this clone turned up a few times. The V gene is TRBV11-3, the J gene TRBJ2-3, with D possibly TRBD1 on 6 matching bases. The V and J ends lost 5 bases and 2 bases respectively, with 14 bases between them. Germline assignment: CDR1 SGHNT and CDR2 YENEEA. This CDR3 comprises 15 residues. CDR3 in DNA: TGTGCCAGCAGCATAGGACAGACGAACACAGATACGCAGTATTTT. The encoded protein is CASSIGQTNTDTQYF.

V and J are TRBV2 and TRBJ1-5; possibly TRBD1 for D (6 bases). Germline lookup yields CDR1 SNHLY and CDR2 FYNNEI. V was pared by 5 bases and J by 2 bases, with 13 bases between. This CDR3 is 15 amino acids long. The CDR3 here is CASSTGIIRNQPQHF. In DNA form, the CDR3 reads TGTGCCAGCAGTACAGGGATCATTCGCAATCAGCCCCAGCATTTT.

The chain has TRBV30 and TRBJ1-1; D possibly corresponds to TRBD1 (5 bases). CDR3 length equals 15 residues. Germline CDR1 and CDR2: GTSNPN and SVGIG (reference sequence). V was shortened by 1 base and J by 6 bases, with 18 bases between the two germline ends. The DNA for the CDR3 is TGTGCCTGGAGTGCCGCGGGGGGTACGCACTCTGAAGCTTTCTTT. Residues: CAWSAAGGTHSEAFF.

Note on this clone: The CDR3 does not close with the conserved phenylalanine or tryptophan, likely indicating a read error. V and J are TRBV4-1 and TRBJ1-2; 9 nucleotides line up with TRBD1. This CDR3 has 13 amino acids. The germline V gene encodes CDR1 MGHRA and CDR2 YSYEKL. The V and J ends lost 2 bases and 6 bases, in that order; junction bases with no gene match: 1. The CDR3 bases are TGCGCCAGCAGCCAATGGACAGGGGATGGCTACACCGTC. Protein sequence: CASSQWTGDGYTV.

The V and J genes are TRBV6-1 and TRBJ1-2, with 7 bases aligning to TRBD1. Germline values: CDR1 MNHNS, CDR2 SASEGT. Trimming took 5 bases from V and 5 from J; bases not matched to a gene: 11. This CDR3 is built from 15 residues. CDR3 amino acids: CASSLRDREPYGYTF. CDR3 sequence (DNA): TGTGCCAGCAGTCTCCGGGACAGAGAACCTTATGGCTACACCTTC.

The chain is built from TRBV6-5 and TRBJ2-2, with 8 nucleotides matching TRBD1. The CDR3 runs 16 residues. Germline V gene lookup returns CDR1 MNHEY and CDR2 SVGAGI. The trim removed 1 base at V and 1 base at J, leaving 2 bases unmatched. The CDR3 bases are TGTGCCAGCAGTTACTTTGGGACAGGGAACACCGGGGAGCTGTTTTTT. This gives the protein CASSYFGTGNTGELFF.

A few counts support this clone. The V gene is TRBV15, the J gene TRBJ1-2, with 7 bases that match TRBD1. The CDR3 covers 15 residues. V shed 1 base, J shed 2 bases, and the junction held 4 bases outside the gene matches. Germline V CDR1 and CDR2: LNHNV, YYDKDF (reference sequence). The CDR3 nucleotides are TGTGCCACCAGCAGAGGTGGGACAGCAAACTATGGCTACACCTTC. Translating it yields CATSRGGTANYGYTF.

The chain recombines TRBV19 with TRBJ1-2; D is possibly TRBD1 (5 bases). Germline-derived CDR1 and CDR2 are LNHDA and SQIVND (reference sequence). The V and J ends lost 6 bases and 1 base respectively, with 15 bases between them. The CDR3 has 15 residues. DNA for the CDR3: TGTGCCAGTAGCCTGACAGTAGAGCTTAACTATGGCTACACCTTC. This codes for CASSLTVELNYGYTF.

This clone has more than one count but fewer than ten. This sequence joins TRBV27 and TRBJ1-5; D is undetermined. CDR1 and CDR2 from the germline V gene are MNHEY and SMNVEV (reference sequence). V was trimmed by 1 base and J by 0 bases, leaving 7 bases between them. CDR3 length: 15 residues. CDR3 sequence (DNA): TGTGCCAGCAGTTTATACACCCATAGCAATCAGCCCCAGCATTTT. It specifies CASSLYTHSNQPQHF.

As DNA, the CDR3 is TGCGCCAGCAGCCAACGCGACACACTCTCCTACGAGCAGTACTTC. Translation gives CASSQRDTLSYEQYF. V usage is TRBV4-1 and J usage is TRBJ2-7; no clear D gene. The germline V gene encodes CDR1 MGHRA and CDR2 YSYEKL. V was shortened by 2 bases and J by 0 bases, with 11 bases between the two germline ends. The CDR3 has 15 amino acids.

This clone was seen more than once but under ten times. V gene TRBV2 combines with J gene TRBJ2-5; TRBD2 might be the D (7 bases). Trimming pared 8 bases from V and 5 bases from J, leaving 15 bases between. Germline V gene sequence: CDR1 SNHLY, CDR2 FYNNEI. The CDR3 length is 13 residues. The CDR3 DNA follows: TGTGCCAGCTATGGGGGGGGCGGGGAGACCCAGTACTTC. It specifies CASYGGGGETQYF.

The V gene is TRBV9, the J gene TRBJ1-2, with a weak D call TRBD1 (5 bases). The germline V gene encodes CDR1 SGDLS and CDR2 YYNGEE. There are 15 residues in the CDR3. Trimming shortened V by 4 bases and J by 6 bases, and 19 bases separated the two germline ends. The CDR3 sequence: CASSLAAVGANGYTF. The CDR3 DNA reads TGTGCCAGCAGCCTAGCTGCTGTAGGGGCGAATGGCTACACCTTC.

This clone has a handful of counts. The rearrangement links TRBV7-9 to TRBJ2-1; 8 nucleotides agree with TRBD2. This CDR3 comprises 14 residues. The V gene's germline CDR1 is SEHNR and CDR2 FQNEAQ (reference sequence). The J segment lost 9 bases and the V segment lost 5 bases, leaving 9 bases of the junction unmatched. The CDR3 here is CASSEGLVGAEQFF. The CDR3 region has the DNA TGTGCCAGCAGCGAGGGACTAGTCGGAGCTGAGCAGTTCTTC.

With regard to this clone: Germline and junction disagree at one end, which may indicate a read error. This rearrangement joins TRBV7-7 to TRBJ1-4, with D unresolved. Germline V lookup: CDR1 SSHAT, CDR2 FNYEAQ (reference sequence). This CDR3 comprises 16 residues. This CDR3 reads CASSLGLSAGNEKLFF. Written as DNA, the CDR3 is TGTGCTAGCAGCTTAGGATTGTCGGCGGGTAATGAAAAACTGTTTTTT.

About this clone itself: Mismatch with germline at one junction end may stem from a read error. This chain uses TRBV6-1 with TRBJ1-2; D is perhaps TRBD1 (5 bases). The length of the CDR3 is 15 residues. CDR1 MNHNS and CDR2 SASEGT come from the germline V gene. The CDR3 region is CASRAGTHFPYGYPF. DNA of the CDR3: TGTGCCAGCAGGGCAGGGACTCACTTTCCCTATGGCTACCCCTTC.